These T cell receptor beta chains were read from a single sample in a study of blood T cell repertoires in COVID-19. TCRdb's copy holds only in-frame clones and misses some; the assay was immunoSEQ multiplex PCR. This sample has 80,000 to 100,000 clones, with approximately 86% found just once. The sequencing sample was made of peripheral blood. The origin of the receptors is a man aged 70-80 years with active or convalescent COVID-19. CDR3s leave out the opening cysteine and the closing phenylalanine or tryptophan.

V,J,CDR3
TRBV29-1,TRBJ1-5,SVVHGTGDQPQH
TRBV27,TRBJ1-4,ASRPDSSFEKLF
TRBV18,TRBJ1-2,ASSPSQDSGYT
TRBV6-5,TRBJ2-3,ASSNSGASTDTQY
TRBV7-9,TRBJ1-1,ASSLFEDTEAF
TRBV7-2,TRBJ1-3,ASSPRGLGNTIY
TRBV6-5,TRBJ1-1,ASSQGTAMNTEAF
TRBV5-5,TRBJ1-2,ASSSGQDYGYT
TRBV14,TRBJ1-3,ASSQDPWSSGNTIY
TRBV6-2/TRBV6-3,TRBJ1-6,ASSFLTSRNSPLH
TRBV11-3,TRBJ2-5,ASSPDRWGLGETQY
TRBV7-2,TRBJ1-2,ASSFQQGHYGYT
TRBV18,TRBJ2-2,ASSPLRKGTGELF
TRBV7-2,TRBJ2-7,ASSLVWGGLYEQY
TRBV7-8,TRBJ2-1,ASSYPAGTGWNEQF
TRBV5-1,TRBJ2-7,ASRTTTGELYEQY
TRBV7-3,TRBJ2-1,ASSGQGHNEQF
TRBV21-1,TRBJ1-2,ASLGLTYYGYT
TRBV7-2,TRBJ2-4,ASSTRQGAGKNIQY
TRBV2,TRBJ2-1,ASSDLAGGPLEQF
TRBV6-5,TRBJ1-2,ASSSVPAANYGYT
TRBV5-1,TRBJ1-2,ASSYDRQDTNYGYT
TRBV4-1,TRBJ2-7,ASSPFALAGKAYEQY
TRBV5-4,TRBJ2-7,ASSSRTAGIEQY
TRBV4-1,TRBJ1-5,ASSEGVSSNQPQH
TRBV5-6,TRBJ2-1,ASSLAFGTQGYNEQF
TRBV5-6,TRBJ1-1,ASSFGRLEAF